This T cell receptor (beta chain) was captured in a study of CD8 T cells in Susac syndrome. With random hexamers, reverse transcription was performed on about 0.45 to 1 ug of RNA. One entry per CDR3 protein, called by TCRdb with MiXCR from the immunoSEQ multiplex PCR reads. The sample carries approximately 110,000 distinct CDR3 sequences, around 96% recorded once. TCR beta sequencing was performed on blood CD8+ and CD4+ T cells. This CDR3 is 14 amino acids long. The ends were cut back, 6 bases at V and 4 bases at J, with 15 bases in the middle. Germline V gene lookup returns CDR1 MNHEY and CDR2 SVGAGI.

Sequencing was performed on CD4+ T cells from PBMCs. This chain connects TRBV6-5 to TRBJ1-2; weak D call: TRBD1 (5 bases). The TCR originated in a human donor in good health. CDR3 amino acids: CASREDTGSYGYTF. The CDR3 nucleotides read TGTGCCAGCAGGGAGGACACGGGGAGCTATGGCTACACCTTC.